This T cell receptor beta chain was identified during a study of T cells after yellow fever vaccination. Overall study findings and caveats: Clones from primary vaccination mostly reappeared after the booster (around 96% CD4, about 85% CD8). The secondary response was weaker, and its peak arrived faster, on day 5 versus 15. Some clonotypes, a small share, were shared between CD4 and CD8 compartments.

In regard to this clonotype: The target antigen is unknown.

With 4 bases clipped from V and 2 bases from J, the junction kept 9 bases outside the gene matches. CDR1 SGHRS and CDR2 YFSETQ come from the germline V gene. The CDR3 extends over 15 amino acids. TCRdb reanalysed the 5' RACE reads using MiXCR and keeps one entry per CDR3 protein. This table has approximately 450,000 distinct CDR3 sequences, roughly a sixth appearing once. The sample in question was PBMCs, obtained before the yellow fever booster vaccination. The receptor comes from a man between 18 and 35 years old who received the YFV17D yellow fever vaccine. The gene calls are TRBV5-1 and TRBJ2-7; 7 nucleotides match TRBD1. The CDR3 sequence is CASSRDRATTYEQYF. In nucleotides, the CDR3 is TGCGCCAGCAGCCGTGACAGGGCAACGACCTACGAGCAGTACTTC.